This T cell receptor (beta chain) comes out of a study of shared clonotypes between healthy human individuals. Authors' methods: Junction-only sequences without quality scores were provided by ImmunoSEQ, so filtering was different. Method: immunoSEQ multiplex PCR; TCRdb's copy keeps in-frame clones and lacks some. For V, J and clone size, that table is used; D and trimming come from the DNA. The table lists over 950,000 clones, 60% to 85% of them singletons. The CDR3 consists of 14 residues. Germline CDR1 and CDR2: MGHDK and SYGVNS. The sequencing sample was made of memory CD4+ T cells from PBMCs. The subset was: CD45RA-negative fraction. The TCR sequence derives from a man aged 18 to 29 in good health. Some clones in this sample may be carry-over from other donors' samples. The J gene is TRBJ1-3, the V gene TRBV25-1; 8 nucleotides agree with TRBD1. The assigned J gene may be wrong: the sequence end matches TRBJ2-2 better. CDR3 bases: TGTGCCAGCGGGGACAGGATGAACACCGGGGAGCTGTTTTTT. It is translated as CASGDRMNTGELFF.